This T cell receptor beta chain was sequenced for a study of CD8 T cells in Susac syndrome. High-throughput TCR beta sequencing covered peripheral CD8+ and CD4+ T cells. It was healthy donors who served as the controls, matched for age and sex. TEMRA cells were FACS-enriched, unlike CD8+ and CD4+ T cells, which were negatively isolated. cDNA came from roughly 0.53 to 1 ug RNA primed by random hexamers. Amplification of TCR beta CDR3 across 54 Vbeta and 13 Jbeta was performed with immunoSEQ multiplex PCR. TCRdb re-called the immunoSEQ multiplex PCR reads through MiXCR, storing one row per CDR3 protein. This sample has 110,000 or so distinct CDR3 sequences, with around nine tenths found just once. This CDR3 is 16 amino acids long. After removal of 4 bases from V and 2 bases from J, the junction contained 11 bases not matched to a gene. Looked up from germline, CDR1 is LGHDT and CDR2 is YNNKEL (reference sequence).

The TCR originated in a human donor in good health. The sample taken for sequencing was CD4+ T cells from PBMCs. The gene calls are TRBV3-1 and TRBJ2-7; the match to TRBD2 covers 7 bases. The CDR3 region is CASSPPLLAATYEQYF. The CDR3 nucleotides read TGTGCCAGCAGCCCCCCCTTGCTAGCGGCGACCTACGAGCAGTACTTC.